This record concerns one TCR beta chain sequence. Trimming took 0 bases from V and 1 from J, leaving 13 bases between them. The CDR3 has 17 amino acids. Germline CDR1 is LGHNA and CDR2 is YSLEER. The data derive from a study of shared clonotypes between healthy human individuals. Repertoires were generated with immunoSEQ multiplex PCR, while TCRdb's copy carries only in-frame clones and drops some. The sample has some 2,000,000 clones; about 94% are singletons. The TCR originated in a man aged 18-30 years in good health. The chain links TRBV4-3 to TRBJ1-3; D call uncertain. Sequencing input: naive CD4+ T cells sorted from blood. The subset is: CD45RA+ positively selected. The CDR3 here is CASSQDLRSWSGNTIYF. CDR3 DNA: TGCGCCAGCAGCCAAGATTTACGGTCCTGGTCTGGAAACACCATATATTTT.